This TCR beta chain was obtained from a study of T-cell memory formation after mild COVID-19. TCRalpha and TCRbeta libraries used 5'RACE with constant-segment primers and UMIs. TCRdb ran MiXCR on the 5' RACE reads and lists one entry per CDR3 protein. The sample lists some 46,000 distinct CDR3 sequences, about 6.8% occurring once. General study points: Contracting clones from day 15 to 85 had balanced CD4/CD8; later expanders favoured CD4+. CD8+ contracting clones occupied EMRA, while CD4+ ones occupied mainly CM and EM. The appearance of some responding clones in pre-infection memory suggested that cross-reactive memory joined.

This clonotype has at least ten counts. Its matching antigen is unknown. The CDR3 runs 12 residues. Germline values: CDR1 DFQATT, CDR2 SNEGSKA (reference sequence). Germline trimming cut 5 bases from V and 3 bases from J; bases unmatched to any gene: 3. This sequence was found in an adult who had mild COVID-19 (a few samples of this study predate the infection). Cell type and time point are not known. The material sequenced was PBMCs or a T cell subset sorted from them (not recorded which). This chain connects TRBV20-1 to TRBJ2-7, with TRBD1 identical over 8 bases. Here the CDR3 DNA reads TGCAGTGCTCCACAGGGGGTCTACGAGCAGTACTTC. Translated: CSAPQGVYEQYF.